This TCR beta chain was recorded in a study of T-cell reconstitution after alpha-beta-depleted transplantation in children. V lost 3 bases and J lost 3, with 14 bases in between. The CDR3 extends over 15 amino acids. Germline V lookup: CDR1 SGHVS, CDR2 FQNEAQ. A TCRbeta library incorporating unique molecular identifiers was prepared. TCRdb reprocessed the PCR reads with MiXCR, giving one entry per CDR3 protein. The table records 250,000 to 400,000 distinct CDR3 sequences, 23% of them present only once. This clonotype originated in a male patient between 10 and 17 years old who had a stem cell transplant for acute lymphoblastic leukemia, so the T cells may come from the graft donor. The specimen was PBMCs, mostly from graft donor cells, collected 180 days after TCRalphabeta/CD19-depleted stem cell transplant. The chain combines TRBV7-8 with TRBJ2-5; D may correspond to TRBD1 or TRBD2 (5 bases each). The CDR3 sequence: CASSFPGRVKETQYF. CDR3 in DNA: TGTGCCAGCAGCTTCCCGGGACGGGTAAAAGAGACCCAGTACTTC.